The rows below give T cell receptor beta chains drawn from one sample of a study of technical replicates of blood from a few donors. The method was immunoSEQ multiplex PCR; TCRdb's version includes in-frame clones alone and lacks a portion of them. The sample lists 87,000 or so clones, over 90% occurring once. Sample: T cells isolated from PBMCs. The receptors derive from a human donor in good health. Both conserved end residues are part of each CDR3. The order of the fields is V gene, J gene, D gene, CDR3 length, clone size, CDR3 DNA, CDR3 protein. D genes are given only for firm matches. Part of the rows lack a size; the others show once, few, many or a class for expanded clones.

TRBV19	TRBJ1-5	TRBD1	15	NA	TGTGCCAGTAGTATGACAGGGGATAGCAATCAGCCCCAGCATTTT	CASSMTGDSNQPQHF
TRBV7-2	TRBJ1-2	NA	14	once	TGTGCCAGCAGCCTATTTACAGGGTCGAGAGGCTACACCTTC	CASSLFTGSRGYTF
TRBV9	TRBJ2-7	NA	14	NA	TGTGCCAGCAGCGTAGAAGGGGTTACCTACGAGCAGTACTTC	CASSVEGVTYEQYF
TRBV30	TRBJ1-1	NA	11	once	TGTGCCTGGAGTGCCAGTGATGAAGCTTTCTTT	CAWSASDEAFF
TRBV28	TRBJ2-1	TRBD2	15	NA	TGTGCCAGCAGACTCGGGCTAGCGGGAGCATATGAGCAGTTCTTC	CASRLGLAGAYEQFF
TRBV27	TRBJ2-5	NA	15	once	TGTGCCAGCAGAGCTGGGACTCTACTCCAAGAGACCCAGTACTTC	CASRAGTLLQETQYF
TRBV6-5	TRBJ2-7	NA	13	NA	TGTGCCAGCAGTGAGGGCCCCTCCTACGAGCAGTACTTC	CASSEGPSYEQYF
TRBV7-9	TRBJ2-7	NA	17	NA	TGTGCCAGCAGCTTAGCTGTACTCGACTCCTACTATTACGAGCAGTACTTC	CASSLAVLDSYYYEQYF
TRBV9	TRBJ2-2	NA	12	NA	TGTGCCAGCAGCGTAGCTAACGGGGAGCTGTTTTTT	CASSVANGELFF
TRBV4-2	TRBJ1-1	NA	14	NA	TGTGCCAGCAGCCATAACAGCTTGAACACTGAAGCTTTCTTT	CASSHNSLNTEAFF
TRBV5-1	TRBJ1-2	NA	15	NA	TGCGCCAGCAGCCCGGAGGGGGGGCTGGGCTATGGCTACACCTTC	CASSPEGGLGYGYTF
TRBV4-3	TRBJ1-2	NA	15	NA	TGCGCCAGCAGCCAAGATACTTTGGTCAGGGGCGGCTACACCTTC	CASSQDTLVRGGYTF